This T cell receptor (beta chain) was captured by sequencing in a study of blood T cell repertoires in COVID-19. On the study more broadly: Collection of acute and convalescent COVID-19 samples took place in the United States, Italy and Spain. Sources were T cells, B-cell-depleted T cells, or PBMCs; the material itself was cDNA or gDNA.

This clone appeared once. Authors' methods: Counts of nucleated cells, estimated from reference gene primer amplification, were obtained. Profiling relied on immunoSEQ multiplex PCR, and the TCRdb table lists in-frame clones only, not all of them. That table supplies the V and J calls and clone size; D and trimming were determined from the DNA. The table shows 25,000 to 30,000 clones, with roughly three quarters occurring only once. V dropped 8 bases and J dropped 5 bases, with 15 bases sitting between them. Germline CDR1 and CDR2: MNHEY and SVGAGI. The CDR3 consists of 13 residues. What was sequenced was peripheral blood. The clonotype comes from a man in his sixties or seventies with acute or convalescent COVID-19. The chain carries TRBV6-5 and TRBJ1-2; D unresolved. CDR3 sequence: CASSENPVYGYTF. Here the CDR3 DNA reads TGTGCCAGCTCCGAGAATCCCGTTTATGGCTACACCTTC.